This T cell receptor delta chain was sequenced during a study of gamma-delta chains in newborns, infants, children. This clone has more than one count but fewer than ten. TCRdb re-called the reads through CATT. This sample has approximately 12,000 delta-chain clones, with about 8.8% found just once. This CDR3 spans 18 amino acids. Germline CDR1 reads GEAIGNYY; CDR2 reads EKD. V gave up 0 bases and J gave up 2 bases, with 13 bases separating them. This sequence originates from a child who was a newborn, infant or young child, either healthy, febrile or measles-vaccinated (not recorded which). The gene calls are TRDV2 and TRDJ3; the D gene is possibly TRDD3 (5 bases). Source material: blood. In DNA, the CDR3 is TGTGCCTGTGACACCGTTACTGGTGTCGCCTGGGACACCCGACAGATGTTTTTC. Residues: CACDTVTGVAWDTRQMFF.